The clone carrying this TCR beta chain showed up just a few times. Clones were read by immunoSEQ multiplex PCR, and TCRdb kept only the in-frame ones, dropping some. The repertoire includes under 200,000 clones, around 83% of them detected once, and 7% sits in the top ten. This record comes from a study of blood T cell repertoires in COVID-19. This clonotype was sampled from an elderly woman in a cohort sampled during active or convalescent COVID-19. Material: peripheral blood.

The CDR3 DNA follows: TGTGCCAGCAGCTTAGCGTCCGGAGTTAGCAATCAGCCCCAGCATTTT. Its protein product is CASSLASGVSNQPQHF. The V gene is TRBV7-9, the J gene TRBJ1-5; D uncertain. Trimming pared 0 bases from V and 0 bases from J, leaving 9 bases between. Germline V gives CDR1 SEHNR, CDR2 FQNEAQ (reference sequence). This CDR3 comprises 16 residues.